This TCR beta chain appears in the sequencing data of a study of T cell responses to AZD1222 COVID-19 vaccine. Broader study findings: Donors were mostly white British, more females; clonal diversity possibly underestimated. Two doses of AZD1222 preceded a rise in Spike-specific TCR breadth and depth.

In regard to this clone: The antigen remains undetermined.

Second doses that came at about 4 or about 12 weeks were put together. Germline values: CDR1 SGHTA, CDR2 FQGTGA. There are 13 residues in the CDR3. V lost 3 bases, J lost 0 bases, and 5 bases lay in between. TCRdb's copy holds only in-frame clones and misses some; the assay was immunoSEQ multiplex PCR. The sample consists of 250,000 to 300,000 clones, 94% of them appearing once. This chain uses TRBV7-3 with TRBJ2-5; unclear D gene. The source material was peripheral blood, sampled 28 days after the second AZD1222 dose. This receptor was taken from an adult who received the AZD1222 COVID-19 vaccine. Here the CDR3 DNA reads TGTGCCAGCAGCTTTGGACACCAAGAGACCCAGTACTTC. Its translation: CASSFGHQETQYF.